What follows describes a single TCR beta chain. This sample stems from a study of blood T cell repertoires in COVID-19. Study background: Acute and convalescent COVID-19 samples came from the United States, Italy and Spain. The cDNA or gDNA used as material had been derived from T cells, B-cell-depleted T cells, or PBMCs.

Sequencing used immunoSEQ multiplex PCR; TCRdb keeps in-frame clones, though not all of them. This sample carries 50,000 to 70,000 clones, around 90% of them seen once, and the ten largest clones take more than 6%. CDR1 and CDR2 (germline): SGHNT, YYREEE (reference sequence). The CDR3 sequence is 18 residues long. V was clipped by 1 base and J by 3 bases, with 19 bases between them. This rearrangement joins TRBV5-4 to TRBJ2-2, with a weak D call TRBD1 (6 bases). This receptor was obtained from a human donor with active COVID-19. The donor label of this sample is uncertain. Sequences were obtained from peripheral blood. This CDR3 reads CASSLPARTEGYTGELFF. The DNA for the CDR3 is TGTGCCAGCAGCTTGCCAGCTAGGACAGAGGGGTACACCGGGGAGCTGTTTTTT.